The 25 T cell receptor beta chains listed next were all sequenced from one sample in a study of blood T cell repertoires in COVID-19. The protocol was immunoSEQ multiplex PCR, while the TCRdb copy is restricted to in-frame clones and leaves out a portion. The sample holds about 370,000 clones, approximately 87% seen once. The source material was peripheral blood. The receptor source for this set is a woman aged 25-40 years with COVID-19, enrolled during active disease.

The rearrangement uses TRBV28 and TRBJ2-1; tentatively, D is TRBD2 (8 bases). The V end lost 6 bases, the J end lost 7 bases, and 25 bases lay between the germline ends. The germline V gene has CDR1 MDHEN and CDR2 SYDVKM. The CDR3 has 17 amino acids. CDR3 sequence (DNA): TGTGCCAGCAGGGGACAGCCCTTAACGGGAGGGCGGAATGAGCAGTTCTTC. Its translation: CASRGQPLTGGRNEQFF.

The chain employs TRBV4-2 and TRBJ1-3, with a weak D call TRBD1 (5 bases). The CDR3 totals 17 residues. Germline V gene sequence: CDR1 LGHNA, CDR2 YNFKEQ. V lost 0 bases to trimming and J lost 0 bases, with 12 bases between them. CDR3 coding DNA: TGTGCCAGCAGCCAAGAATGGGGGGTTAGCTCTGGAAACACCATATATTTT. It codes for CASSQEWGVSSGNTIYF.

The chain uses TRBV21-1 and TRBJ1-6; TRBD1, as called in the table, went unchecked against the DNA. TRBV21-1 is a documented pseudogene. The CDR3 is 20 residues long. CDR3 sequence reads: CASSKSSLWAPTPYNSPLHF. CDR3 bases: TGTGCCAGCAGCAAATCCAGTCTATGGGCTCCTACCCCCTATAATTCACCCCTCCACTTT.

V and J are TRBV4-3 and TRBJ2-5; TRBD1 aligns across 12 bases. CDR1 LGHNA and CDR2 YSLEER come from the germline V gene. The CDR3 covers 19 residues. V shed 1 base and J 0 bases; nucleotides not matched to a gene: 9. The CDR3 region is CASSQVGTGGVGYQETQYF. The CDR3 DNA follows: TGCGCCAGCAGCCAAGTGGGGACAGGGGGCGTTGGGTACCAAGAGACCCAGTACTTC.

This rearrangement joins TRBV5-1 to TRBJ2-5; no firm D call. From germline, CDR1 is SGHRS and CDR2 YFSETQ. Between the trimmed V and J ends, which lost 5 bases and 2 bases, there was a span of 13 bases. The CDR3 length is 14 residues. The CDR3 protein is CASRPTASQETQYF. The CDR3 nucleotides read TGCGCCAGCAGGCCTACAGCTTCACAAGAGACCCAGTACTTC.

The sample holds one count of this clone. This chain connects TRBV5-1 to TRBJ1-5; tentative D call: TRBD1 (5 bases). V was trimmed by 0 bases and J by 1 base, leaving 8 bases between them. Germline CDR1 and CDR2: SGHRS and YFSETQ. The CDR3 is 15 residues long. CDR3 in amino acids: CASSLDQGSNQPQHF. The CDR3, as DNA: TGCGCCAGCAGCTTGGATCAGGGAAGCAATCAGCCCCAGCATTTT.

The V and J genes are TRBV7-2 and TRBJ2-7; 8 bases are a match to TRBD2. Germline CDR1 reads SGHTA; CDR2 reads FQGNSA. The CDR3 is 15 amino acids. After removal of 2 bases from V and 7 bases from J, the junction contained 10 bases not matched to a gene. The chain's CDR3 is CASSLNGAGAQEQYF. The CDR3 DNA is TGTGCCAGCAGCTTAAACGGAGCGGGAGCTCAGGAGCAGTACTTC.

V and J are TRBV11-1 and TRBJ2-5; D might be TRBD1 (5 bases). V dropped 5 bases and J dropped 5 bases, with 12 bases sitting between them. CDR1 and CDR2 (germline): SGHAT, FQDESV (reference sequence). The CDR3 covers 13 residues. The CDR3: CASSQGVMETQYF. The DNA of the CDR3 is TGTGCCAGCAGCCAAGGGGTGATGGAGACCCAGTACTTC.

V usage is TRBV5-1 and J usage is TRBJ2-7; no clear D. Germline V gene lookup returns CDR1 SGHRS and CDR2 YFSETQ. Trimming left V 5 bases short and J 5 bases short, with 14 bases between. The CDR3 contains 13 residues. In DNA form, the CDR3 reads TGCGCCAGCAGAGGAGAGTCCTTGAACGAGCAGTACTTC. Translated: CASRGESLNEQYF.

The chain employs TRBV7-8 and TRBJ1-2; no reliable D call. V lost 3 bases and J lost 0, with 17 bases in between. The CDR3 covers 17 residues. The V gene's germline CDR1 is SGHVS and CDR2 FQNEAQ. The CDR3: CASSFVPSGYANYGYTF. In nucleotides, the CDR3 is TGTGCCAGCAGCTTCGTCCCTTCGGGGTACGCTAACTATGGCTACACCTTC.

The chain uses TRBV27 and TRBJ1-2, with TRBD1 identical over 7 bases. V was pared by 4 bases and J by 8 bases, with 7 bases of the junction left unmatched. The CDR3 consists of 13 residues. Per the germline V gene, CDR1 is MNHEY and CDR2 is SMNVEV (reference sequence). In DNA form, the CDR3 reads TGTGCCAGCAGTTCGGCCCCACAGGGGGGCTACACCTTC. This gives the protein CASSSAPQGGYTF.

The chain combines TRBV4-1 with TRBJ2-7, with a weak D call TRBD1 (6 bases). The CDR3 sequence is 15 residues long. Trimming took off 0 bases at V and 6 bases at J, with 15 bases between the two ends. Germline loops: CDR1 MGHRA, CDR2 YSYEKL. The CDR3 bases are TGCGCCAGCAGCCAAGAGCACAGGGATCTCCCCGAGCAGTACTTC. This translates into CASSQEHRDLPEQYF.

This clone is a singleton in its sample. Here the CDR3 reads CASSWMDKGKGIRQFF. The CDR3 DNA sequence: TGTGCCAGCAGCTGGATGGACAAGGGGAAGGGGATTAGGCAGTTCTTC. The rearrangement uses TRBV5-4 and TRBJ2-1; D possibly corresponds to TRBD1 (5 bases). The ends were cut back, 3 bases at V and 12 bases at J, with 25 bases in the middle. The CDR3 contains 16 residues. Germline V gene lookup returns CDR1 SGHNT and CDR2 YYREEE (reference sequence).

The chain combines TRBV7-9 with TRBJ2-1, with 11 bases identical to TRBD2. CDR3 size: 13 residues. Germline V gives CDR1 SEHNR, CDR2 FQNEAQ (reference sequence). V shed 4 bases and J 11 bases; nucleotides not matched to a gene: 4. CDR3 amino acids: CASSSGLAVQQFF. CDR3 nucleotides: TGTGCCAGCAGCTCGGGACTAGCGGTACAGCAGTTCTTC.

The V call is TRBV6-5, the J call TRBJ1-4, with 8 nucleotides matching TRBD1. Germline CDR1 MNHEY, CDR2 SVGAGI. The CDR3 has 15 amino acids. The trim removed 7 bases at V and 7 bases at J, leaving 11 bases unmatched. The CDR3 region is CASMLQGGLGEKLFF. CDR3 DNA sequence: TGTGCCAGCATGCTACAGGGGGGGCTGGGTGAAAAACTGTTTTTT.

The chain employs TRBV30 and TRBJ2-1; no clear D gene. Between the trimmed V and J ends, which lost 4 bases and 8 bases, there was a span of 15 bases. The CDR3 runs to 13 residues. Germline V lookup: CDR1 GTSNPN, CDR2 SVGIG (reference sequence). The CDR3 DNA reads TGTGCCTGGACCGGCGGCCCCTGGTATGAGCAGTTCTTC. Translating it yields CAWTGGPWYEQFF.

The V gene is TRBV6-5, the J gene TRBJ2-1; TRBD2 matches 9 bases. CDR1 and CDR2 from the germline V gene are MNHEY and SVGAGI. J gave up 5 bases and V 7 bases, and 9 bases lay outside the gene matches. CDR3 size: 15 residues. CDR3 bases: TGTGCCAGCACTAGACCGGGGACTAGCAACAATGAGCAGTTCTTC. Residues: CASTRPGTSNNEQFF.

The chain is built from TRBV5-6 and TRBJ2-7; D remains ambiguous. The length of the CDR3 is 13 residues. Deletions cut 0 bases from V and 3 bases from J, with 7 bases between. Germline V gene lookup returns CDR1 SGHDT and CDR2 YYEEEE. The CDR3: CASSLGARYEQYF. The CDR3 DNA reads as TGTGCCAGCAGCTTGGGGGCCCGCTACGAGCAGTACTTC. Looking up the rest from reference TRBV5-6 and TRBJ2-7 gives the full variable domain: DAGVTQSPTHLIKTRGQQVTLRCSPKSGHDTVSWYQQALGQGPQFIFQYYEEEERQRGNFPDRFSGHQFPNYSSELNVNALLLGDSALYLCASSLGARYEQYFGPGTRLTVT.

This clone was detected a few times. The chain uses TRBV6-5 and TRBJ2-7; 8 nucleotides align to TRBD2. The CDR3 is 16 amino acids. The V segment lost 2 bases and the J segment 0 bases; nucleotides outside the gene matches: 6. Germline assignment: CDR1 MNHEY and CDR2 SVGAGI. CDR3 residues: CASSYDWLAGSYEQYF. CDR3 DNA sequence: TGTGCCAGCAGTTACGATTGGCTAGCGGGCTCCTACGAGCAGTACTTC.

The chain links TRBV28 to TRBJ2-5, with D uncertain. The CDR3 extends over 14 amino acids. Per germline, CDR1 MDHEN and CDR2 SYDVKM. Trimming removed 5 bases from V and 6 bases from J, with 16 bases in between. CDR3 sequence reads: CASSITPEEQTQYF. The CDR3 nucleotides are TGTGCCAGCAGTATCACCCCAGAGGAACAGACCCAGTACTTC.

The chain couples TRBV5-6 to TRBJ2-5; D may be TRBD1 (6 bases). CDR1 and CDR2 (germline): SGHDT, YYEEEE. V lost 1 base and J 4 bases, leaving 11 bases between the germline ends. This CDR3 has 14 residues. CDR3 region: CASSLRQVGETQYF. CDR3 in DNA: TGTGCCAGCAGCTTGAGACAGGTTGGAGAGACCCAGTACTTC.

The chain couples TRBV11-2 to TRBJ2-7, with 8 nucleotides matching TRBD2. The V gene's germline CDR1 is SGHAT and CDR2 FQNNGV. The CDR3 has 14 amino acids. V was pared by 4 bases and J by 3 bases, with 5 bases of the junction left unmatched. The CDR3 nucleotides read TGTGCCAGCAGCTATCCCGGGACTAGCTACGAGCAGTACTTC. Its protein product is CASSYPGTSYEQYF.

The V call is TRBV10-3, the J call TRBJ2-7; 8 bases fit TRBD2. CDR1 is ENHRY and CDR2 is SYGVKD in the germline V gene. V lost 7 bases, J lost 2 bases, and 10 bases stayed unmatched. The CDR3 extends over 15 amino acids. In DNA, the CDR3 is TGTGCCATCATAGAGGGACTAGTAAATACCTACGAGCAGTACTTC. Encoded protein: CAIIEGLVNTYEQYF.

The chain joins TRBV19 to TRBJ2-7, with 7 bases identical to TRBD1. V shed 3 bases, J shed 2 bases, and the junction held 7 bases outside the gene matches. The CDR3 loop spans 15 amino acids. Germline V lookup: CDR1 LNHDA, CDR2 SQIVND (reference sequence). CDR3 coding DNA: TGTGCCAGTAGTATCATAGGGGGCCCAACCTACGAGCAGTACTTC. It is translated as CASSIIGGPTYEQYF. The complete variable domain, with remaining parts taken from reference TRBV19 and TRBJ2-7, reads DGGITQSPKYLFRKEGQNVTLSCEQNLNHDAMYWYRQDPGQGLRLIYYSQIVNDFQKGDIAEGYSVSREKKESFPLTVTSAQKNPTAFYLCASSIIGGPTYEQYFGPGTRLTVT.

The CDR3, as DNA: TGTGCCAGCAGTTTTCGGGGTGGGAGGCAAGAGCAGTTCTTC. Its protein product is CASSFRGGRQEQFF. The V and J genes are TRBV28 and TRBJ2-1, with a weak D call TRBD2 (6 bases). This CDR3 spans 14 amino acids. Germline loops: CDR1 MDHEN, CDR2 SYDVKM. With 3 bases removed from V and 10 bases from J, the gap between germline ends came to 16 bases.